This T cell receptor (beta chain) was found in a study of T-cell memory formation after mild COVID-19. Only a few counts were recorded for this clonotype. In TCRdb, the 5' RACE reads were re-called with MiXCR into one record per CDR3 protein. The sample shows some 40,000 distinct CDR3 sequences, nearly 9.5% of them seen only once. The sequence came from an adult woman who had mild COVID-19 (a few samples of this study predate the infection). Cell type and time point are not known. Sample: PBMCs or a T cell subset sorted from them (not recorded which).

Here the CDR3 DNA reads TGCAGTGCTAGAGATGCAGGACAGGGAAGCACCGGGGAGCTGTTTTTT. This translates into CSARDAGQGSTGELFF. J is TRBJ2-2 and V is TRBV20-1, with 8 bases fitting TRBD1. This CDR3 comprises 16 residues. CDR1 DFQATT and CDR2 SNEGSKA come from the germline V gene (reference sequence). V lost 0 bases to trimming and J lost 4 bases; unmatched junction nucleotides: 7.